The 30 T cell receptor beta chains in this list originate from one sample, sequenced in a study of CD8 T cells in Susac syndrome. Reverse transcription of roughly 0.45 to 1 ug RNA used random hexamers. TCRdb fed the immunoSEQ multiplex PCR reads into MiXCR, producing one record per CDR3 protein. The repertoire has about 200,000 distinct CDR3 sequences, about 95% of them found once; the top ten carry roughly 0.088%. The specimen sequenced was CD4+ T cells from PBMCs. The source is a human donor with multiple sclerosis.

The J gene is TRBJ2-7, the V gene TRBV20-1; D may be TRBD2 (6 bases). Germline CDR1 is DFQATT and CDR2 is SNEGSKA (reference sequence). This CDR3 comprises 15 residues. V shed 1 base and J shed 6 bases, with 19 bases lying between them. The CDR3 nucleotides are TGCAGTGCTAGAGGGGGGGATCACGGGTTGCCCGAGCAGTACTTC. Its translation: CSARGGDHGLPEQYF.

The gene calls are TRBV3-1 and TRBJ2-3; D unclear. There are 13 residues in the CDR3. The germline V gene has CDR1 LGHDT and CDR2 YNNKEL (reference sequence). Trimming removed 0 bases from V and 8 bases from J, with 9 bases in between. This CDR3 reads CASSQDEEGTQYF. CDR3 nucleotide sequence: TGTGCCAGCAGCCAAGATGAAGAAGGTACGCAGTATTTT.

The V call is TRBV6-6, the J call TRBJ2-7, with 8 bases identical to TRBD1. The V and J ends lost 6 bases and 6 bases, in that order; junction bases with no gene match: 4. Germline V gene lookup returns CDR1 MNHNY and CDR2 SVGAGI (reference sequence). This CDR3 has 12 amino acids. CDR3 in DNA: TGTGCCAGCAGCCAGGGGGCGGGCGAGCAGTACTTC. Translation: CASSQGAGEQYF.

V gene TRBV20-1 combines with J gene TRBJ2-1; 8 bases match TRBD2. The CDR3 runs to 14 residues. Germline values: CDR1 DFQATT, CDR2 SNEGSKA (reference sequence). V dropped 6 bases and J dropped 9; count of bases not matched to a gene: 13. CDR3: CSALGASGRTEQFF. The DNA for the CDR3 is TGCAGTGCCCTGGGGGCGAGCGGGAGAACTGAGCAGTTCTTC.

This clonotype was detected only once. The J gene is TRBJ1-5, the V gene TRBV20-1; D might be TRBD1 (6 bases). The CDR3 consists of 15 residues. V was pared by 3 bases and J by 3 bases, with 15 bases between. CDR1 and CDR2 from the germline V gene are DFQATT and SNEGSKA (reference sequence). CDR3 DNA sequence: TGCAGTGCTAGCGTGGGGGGCGAGAACAATCAGCCCCAGCATTTT. It yields the protein CSASVGGENNQPQHF.

This clonotype was found once. V gene TRBV9 combines with J gene TRBJ2-1; the match to TRBD2 covers 8 bases. V lost 0 bases and J lost 6; bases outside the gene matches: 5. This CDR3 has 15 amino acids. CDR1 and CDR2 from the germline V gene are SGDLS and YYNGEE. In nucleotides, the CDR3 is TGTGCCAGCAGCGTAGTTAGCGGGGTCCCCAATGAGCAGTTCTTC. Translation: CASSVVSGVPNEQFF.

V gene TRBV11-3 combines with J gene TRBJ1-1, with D possibly being TRBD1 (5 bases). The CDR3 contains 15 residues. Germline CDR1 SGHNT, CDR2 YENEEA. V lost 10 bases and J lost 4, with 22 bases in between. The CDR3 sequence is CAIGLGQGYGTEAFF. The CDR3 coding sequence is TGTGCCATCGGCCTGGGGCAGGGATACGGCACTGAAGCTTTCTTT.

This chain uses TRBV19 with TRBJ1-5; TRBD1 agrees at 7 bases. This CDR3 has 14 residues. Germline values: CDR1 LNHDA, CDR2 SQIVND (reference sequence). V lost 10 bases and J lost 0; bases outside the gene matches: 6. The chain's CDR3 is CATRGQSSNQPQHF. CDR3 sequence (DNA): TGTGCCACCCGGGGACAGTCTAGCAATCAGCCCCAGCATTTT.

The V call is TRBV2, the J call TRBJ2-6; D uncertain. In germline, CDR1 is SNHLY, CDR2 FYNNEI. CDR3 length: 15 amino acids. Trimming stripped 2 bases from V and 2 bases from J, with 7 bases between. The CDR3 DNA is TGTGCCAGCAGTGAATCTGGGGCTGGGGCCAACGTCCTGACTTTC. Translating gives CASSESGAGANVLTF.

The rearrangement uses TRBV6-1 and TRBJ2-3, with TRBD2 identical over 7 bases. This CDR3 is built from 15 residues. Trimming at V came to 7 bases and at J to 4 bases, leaving 11 bases not matched to a gene. The germline V gene encodes CDR1 MNHNS and CDR2 SASEGT. CDR3 sequence reads: CASTTHAGEPDTQYF. The CDR3 region has the DNA TGTGCCAGCACTACACACGCGGGAGAGCCAGATACGCAGTATTTT.

V and J are TRBV25-1 and TRBJ1-2, with D unclear. The germline gives CDR1 MGHDK, CDR2 SYGVNS. V lost 7 bases and J 4 bases, leaving 13 bases between the germline ends. The CDR3 is made up of 13 amino acids. As DNA, the CDR3 is TGTGCCAGCATGGGCGGTCCTAGCTATGGCTACACCTTC. Amino acid sequence: CASMGGPSYGYTF.

The CDR3 DNA reads TGCAGCCCCGGGACAGGAGCTATCTACAATGAGCAGTTCTTC. Amino acids: CSPGTGAIYNEQFF. The chain has TRBV20-1 and TRBJ2-1; 8 bases fit TRBD1. The CDR3 totals 14 residues. CDR1 DFQATT and CDR2 SNEGSKA come from the germline V gene (reference sequence).

The V call is TRBV2, the J call TRBJ2-1; D may match TRBD1 or TRBD2 (5 bases each). Trimming took 4 bases from V and 16 from J, leaving 14 bases between them. There are 11 residues in the CDR3. Germline loops: CDR1 SNHLY, CDR2 FYNNEI. The CDR3 spells CASSAWDENFF. CDR3 nucleotide sequence: TGTGCCAGCAGTGCTTGGGACGAGAATTTCTTC.

CDR3 loop: CSGETGVSSTDTQYF. Here the CDR3 DNA reads TGCAGCGGAGAGACAGGAGTATCTAGCACAGATACGCAGTATTTT. The J gene is TRBJ2-3, the V gene TRBV29-1, with D possibly TRBD1 on 6 matching bases. Looked up from germline, CDR1 is SQVTM and CDR2 is ANQGSEA. The CDR3 runs to 15 residues. V was cut by 7 bases and J by 0 bases, with 17 bases left in between.

The J gene is TRBJ1-2, the V gene TRBV10-3, with D possibly TRBD1 on 5 matching bases. In germline, CDR1 is ENHRY, CDR2 SYGVKD. V gave up 2 bases and J gave up 2 bases, with 6 bases separating them. The CDR3 sequence is 13 residues long. This CDR3 is CAISEAGNYGYTF. In DNA, the CDR3 is TGTGCCATCAGTGAGGCAGGGAACTATGGCTACACCTTC.

The chain is built from TRBV18 and TRBJ1-1; D is possibly TRBD1 (6 bases). The V gene lost 5 bases and the J gene lost 4 bases, with 14 bases spanning the gap. The CDR3 is made up of 14 amino acids. Germline V gene data show CDR1 as KGHSH and CDR2 as LQKENI. CDR3 amino acids: CASSFNREGTEAFF. The CDR3 coding sequence is TGTGCCAGCTCATTCAACAGGGAGGGCACTGAAGCTTTCTTT.

The chain links TRBV6-6 to TRBJ1-2; 10 positions match TRBD1. After removal of 2 bases from V and 8 bases from J, the junction contained 5 bases not matched to a gene. The CDR3 length is 14 residues. Germline CDR1 MNHNY, CDR2 SVGAGI (reference sequence). CDR3 sequence reads: CASSYRDRGGGYTF. CDR3 nucleotides: TGTGCCAGCAGTTACAGGGACAGGGGAGGCGGCTACACCTTC.

This chain links TRBV30 with TRBJ1-2, with 7 bases identical to TRBD1. The CDR3 is 14 amino acids. V lost 2 bases to trimming and J lost 4 bases; unmatched junction nucleotides: 7. The germline CDR1 and CDR2 sequences are GTSNPN and SVGIG (reference sequence). This CDR3 is CAWSNRGGIYGYTF. CDR3 nucleotide sequence: TGTGCCTGGAGTAACAGGGGAGGGATCTATGGCTACACCTTC.

The chain employs TRBV12-3 or TRBV12-4 and TRBJ2-7; tentative D call: TRBD2 (5 bases). Trimming took off 6 bases at V and 3 bases at J, with 12 bases between the two ends. CDR3 length: 13 amino acids. The chain's CDR3 is CASSPPEGYEQYF. The CDR3 nucleotides read TGTGCCAGCAGCCCACCCGAGGGCTACGAGCAGTACTTC.

The chain uses TRBV20-1 and TRBJ1-2; D uncertain. Between the trimmed V and J ends, which lost 0 bases and 6 bases, there was a span of 14 bases. The germline CDR1 and CDR2 sequences are DFQATT and SNEGSKA (reference sequence). The CDR3 covers 14 residues. The CDR3 spells CSARDLLDGNGYTF. The CDR3 region has the DNA TGCAGTGCTAGAGATCTCTTGGACGGCAATGGCTACACCTTC.

The chain is built from TRBV20-1 and TRBJ1-6; D perhaps matches TRBD1 (5 bases). The V and J ends lost 3 bases and 3 bases respectively, with 18 bases between them. There are 17 residues in the CDR3. Germline V gene data show CDR1 as DFQATT and CDR2 as SNEGSKA (reference sequence). The CDR3 nucleotides read TGCAGTGCTAGGACAGACAGAGACTCTCTCTATAATTCACCCCTCCACTTT. Protein product: CSARTDRDSLYNSPLHF.

The chain uses TRBV3-1 and TRBJ2-1, with TRBD2 matching over 10 bases. Trimming took 4 bases from V and 2 from J; bases not matched to a gene: 5. The CDR3 runs to 16 residues. CDR1 and CDR2 (germline): LGHDT, YNNKEL (reference sequence). The DNA for the CDR3 is TGTGCCAGCAGCCTAGCGGGAGGTAGTACCTACAATGAGCAGTTCTTC. The encoded protein is CASSLAGGSTYNEQFF.

The chain is built from TRBV6-5 and TRBJ1-1; D unresolved. The V and J ends lost 4 bases and 4 bases respectively, with 7 bases between them. CDR1 MNHEY and CDR2 SVGAGI come from the germline V gene. CDR3 length equals 12 residues. CDR3 coding DNA: TGTGCCAGCAGTTCGGTAGGCACTGAAGCTTTCTTT. Residues: CASSSVGTEAFF.

This clonotype was detected only once. The CDR3 protein is CASSVGSSAAEQFF. The CDR3 bases are TGTGCCAGCAGCGTAGGTTCTAGCGCGGCGGAGCAGTTCTTC. The chain combines TRBV9 with TRBJ2-1; possible D gene TRBD2, 6 bases. V was pared by 0 bases and J by 10 bases, with 14 bases between. Germline V gene data show CDR1 as SGDLS and CDR2 as YYNGEE. The CDR3 is made up of 14 amino acids.

The chain combines TRBV20-1 with TRBJ2-1, with TRBD2 identical over 11 bases. In germline, CDR1 is DFQATT, CDR2 SNEGSKA (reference sequence). The CDR3 contains 15 residues. The V and J ends lost 5 bases and 6 bases, in that order; junction bases with no gene match: 9. As DNA, the CDR3 is TGCAGTGCTGCAGGGGGGCTAGCGGGGGGCAATGAGCAGTTCTTC. It encodes CSAAGGLAGGNEQFF.

The chain recombines TRBV6-2 or TRBV6-3 with TRBJ2-6, with 9 positions matching TRBD1. The CDR3 runs to 17 residues. The V and J ends lost 4 bases and 0 bases, in that order; junction bases with no gene match: 4. Germline V gene data show CDR1 as MNHEY and CDR2 as SVGEGT. The CDR3 loop reads CASSSGQGRSGANVLTF. The CDR3 nucleotides read TGTGCCAGCAGTTCGGGACAGGGCCGCTCTGGGGCCAACGTCCTGACTTTC.

The rearrangement uses TRBV30 and TRBJ1-1; D is unclear. V dropped 5 bases and J dropped 4 bases, with 14 bases sitting between them. CDR1 is GTSNPN and CDR2 is SVGIG in the germline V gene (reference sequence). The CDR3 is 13 residues long. The CDR3 is CAWGEGIGTEAFF. The CDR3, as DNA: TGTGCCTGGGGAGAAGGGATAGGCACTGAAGCTTTCTTT.

The chain has TRBV29-1 and TRBJ2-6; D gene uncertain. The germline V gene has CDR1 SQVTM and CDR2 ANQGSEA. V was clipped by 3 bases and J by 0 bases, with 12 bases between them. The CDR3 loop spans 16 amino acids. The CDR3 loop reads CSVERRSTSGANVLTF. The CDR3 DNA reads as TGCAGCGTTGAGAGGCGCTCCACCTCTGGGGCCAACGTCCTGACTTTC.

The rearrangement links TRBV20-1 to TRBJ2-3; D uncertain. V lost 5 bases to trimming and J lost 4 bases, with 10 bases between them. CDR1 DFQATT and CDR2 SNEGSKA come from the germline V gene (reference sequence). This CDR3 is built from 12 residues. CDR3 region: CSARRGADTQYF. The CDR3 coding sequence is TGCAGTGCTCGTAGAGGCGCAGATACGCAGTATTTT.

The V and J genes are TRBV30 and TRBJ1-2; TRBD1 matches at 7 bases. V shed 2 bases and J 2 bases; nucleotides not matched to a gene: 2. Per germline, CDR1 GTSNPN and CDR2 SVGIG (reference sequence). The CDR3 runs 13 residues. CDR3 nucleotide sequence: TGTGCCTGGAGTAGCAGGGGGAACTATGGCTACACCTTC. Translation: CAWSSRGNYGYTF.